The next 11 T cell receptor beta chains were all read from a single sample in a study of cytomegalovirus exposure and HLA in healthy donors. The PCR made use of 60 Vbeta and 13 Jbeta primers. Profiling relied on immunoSEQ multiplex PCR, and the TCRdb table lists in-frame clones only, not all of them. The data show fewer than 180,000 clones, with 79% seen just once and about 6.7% held by the top ten. Sequencing was done on a sample of PBMCs. Receptors originate from a man aged 45 to 65 in good health and CMV-seropositive.

The chain joins TRBV7-9 to TRBJ2-5, with D possibly being TRBD2 (6 bases). Trimming stripped 5 bases from V and 0 bases from J, with 13 bases between. Per the germline V gene, CDR1 is SEHNR and CDR2 is FQNEAQ (reference sequence). The CDR3 runs to 15 residues. CDR3 loop: CASSPFRDYQETQYF. The CDR3 DNA reads as TGTGCCAGCAGCCCATTCCGGGACTACCAAGAGACCCAGTACTTC.

The rearrangement uses TRBV4-1 and TRBJ1-2; D gene unclear. Germline CDR1 MGHRA, CDR2 YSYEKL. The CDR3 runs to 15 residues. The V end was cut by 0 bases, the J end by 4 bases, with 12 bases between. The CDR3 coding sequence is TGCGCCAGCAGCCAAGATCCGAGCCTTTTCTATGGCTACACCTTC. Translating gives CASSQDPSLFYGYTF.

J is TRBJ2-7 and V is TRBV12-5; D gene ambiguous. The CDR3 is 15 residues long. Trimming cost V 4 bases and J 7 bases, with 20 bases left between them. Germline CDR1 is LGHNT and CDR2 is FRNRAP. CDR3 nucleotides: TGTGCTAGTGGTTCCCCTGACGGAGCCCCCGGTGAGCAGTACTTC. Amino acids: CASGSPDGAPGEQYF.

V and J are TRBV6-6 and TRBJ1-4; D may be TRBD1 (5 bases). Germline V gene lookup returns CDR1 MNHNY and CDR2 SVGAGI (reference sequence). The CDR3 has 15 amino acids. V was cut by 7 bases and J by 2 bases, with 14 bases left in between. This CDR3 is CASKRRGSTNEKLFF. The CDR3 region has the DNA TGTGCCAGCAAAAGGCGGGGGTCTACTAATGAAAAACTGTTTTTT.

With respect to this clone: Its ends do not fully match the called genes, so a read error is possible. This chain uses TRBV7-9 with TRBJ1-2, with a weak D call TRBD1 (5 bases). The CDR3 spans 15 residues. CDR1 and CDR2 from the germline V gene are SEHNR and FQNEAQ (reference sequence). The DNA for the CDR3 is TGTTCCAGCAGCTTAATGGGGGGGTCTAACTATGGCTACACCTTC. Translating it yields CSSSLMGGSNYGYTF. The complete variable domain, with remaining parts taken from reference TRBV7-9 and TRBJ1-2, reads DTGVSQNPRHKITKRGQNVTFRCDPISEHNRLYWYRQTLGQGPEFLTYFQNEAQLEKSRLLSDRFSAERPKGSFSTLEIQRTEQGDSAMYLCSSSLMGGSNYGYTFGSGTRLTVV.

The gene calls are TRBV7-9 and TRBJ1-1, with 7 positions matching TRBD1. Losses at the gene ends were 5 bases for V and 4 bases for J; bases not matched to a gene: 10. This CDR3 spans 15 amino acids. CDR1 SEHNR and CDR2 FQNEAQ come from the germline V gene (reference sequence). CDR3 nucleotides: TGTGCCAGCAGCCCCCGGGACAGACGACCCACTGAAGCTTTCTTT. This codes for CASSPRDRRPTEAFF.

The V and J genes are TRBV9 and TRBJ1-2; no firm D call. CDR3 length: 14 residues. Germline CDR1 SGDLS, CDR2 YYNGEE. V shed 0 bases and J shed 0 bases, with 6 bases lying between them. DNA of the CDR3: TGTGCCAGCAGCGTAGTTACAGCTAACTATGGCTACACCTTC. Amino acids: CASSVVTANYGYTF.

This clone has only one observation. CDR3 bases: TGTGCCAGCAGCTCGACACTAGCGGGATCCTACGAGCAGTACTTC. This translates into CASSSTLAGSYEQYF. J is TRBJ2-7 and V is TRBV6-5; 10 bases fit TRBD2. The CDR3 extends over 15 amino acids. Germline V gives CDR1 MNHEY, CDR2 SVGAGI. V dropped 6 bases and J dropped 1; count of bases not matched to a gene: 6.

This clone was seen just once. The chain is built from TRBV10-3 and TRBJ1-1, with D perhaps TRBD1 (5 bases). This CDR3 region has 12 residues. CDR1 is ENHRY and CDR2 is SYGVKD in the germline V gene. V gave up 4 bases and J gave up 8 bases, with 11 bases separating them. CDR3 amino acids: CAISGGDREAFF. The CDR3 DNA reads TGTGCCATCAGTGGGGGCGACCGCGAAGCTTTCTTT.

The chain combines TRBV21-1 with TRBJ2-5; the table's D call, TRBD1, was not checked against the DNA. TRBV21-1 is a pseudogene. This CDR3 comprises 17 residues. CDR3 bases: TGTGCCAGCAGCAAGGCGGACAGGGGTTGCGTGATAGAGACCCAGTACTTC. It yields the protein CASSKADRGCVIETQYF.

V is TRBV6-1 and J is TRBJ1-5; D might be TRBD1 (6 bases). Between the trimmed V and J ends, which lost 3 bases and 4 bases, there was a span of 13 bases. CDR1 and CDR2 from the germline V gene are MNHNS and SASEGT. The CDR3 spans 15 residues. Here the CDR3 reads CASSDKGGQNQPQHF. Written as DNA, the CDR3 is TGTGCCAGCAGTGACAAGGGGGGGCAAAATCAGCCCCAGCATTTT.